The following is a TCR beta chain sequence with its context. This sample was included in a study of shared clonotypes between healthy human individuals. Germline V gene data show CDR1 as SGHRS and CDR2 as YFSETQ. CDR3 length: 19 amino acids. J lost 1 base, V lost 4 bases, and 13 bases had no gene match. Splitting of each subset's genomic DNA was done evenly across several immunoSEQ plates. Clones were sequenced by immunoSEQ multiplex PCR, and TCRdb holds only the in-frame ones, with some missing. The table lists roughly 1.4 million clones, 98% of them singletons. V and J are TRBV5-1 and TRBJ2-2, with 10 bases matching TRBD1. This clonotype originated in a man younger than 40 in good health. The sample taken for sequencing was naive CD4+ T cells sorted from blood. This sample's subset: CD45RA+ positively selected. CDR3 protein: CASSADPTGGRLNTGELFF. The CDR3 nucleotides are TGCGCCAGCAGCGCCGACCCGACAGGGGGCAGGTTGAACACCGGGGAGCTGTTTTTT.